The following is a T cell receptor (beta chain) sequence with its context. The V gene's germline CDR1 is SQVTM and CDR2 ANQGSEA. The CDR3 sequence is 15 residues long. V dropped 3 bases and J dropped 6; count of bases not matched to a gene: 11. cDNA came from approximately 0.5 to 1 ug RNA primed by random hexamers. TCRdb passed the immunoSEQ multiplex PCR reads through MiXCR, listing each CDR3 protein once. Of 150,000 to 190,000 distinct CDR3 sequences listed, roughly 94% were seen once; the top ten hold 0.2% to 0.25%. This specimen comes from a study of CD8 T cells in Susac syndrome. This TCR was sampled from a human donor with multiple sclerosis. The V gene is TRBV29-1, the J gene TRBJ2-4; 7 nucleotides match TRBD1. Material: CD8+ T cells from PBMCs. The DNA of the CDR3 is TGCAGCGTTGAGGACAGGACGAGAACTGGAAACATTCAGTACTTC. Protein sequence: CSVEDRTRTGNIQYF.